The 5 T cell receptor beta chains presented below share a single source sample, sequenced in a study of T-cell reconstitution after alpha-beta-depleted transplantation in children. The library targeted TCRbeta and was prepared with unique molecular identifiers. MiXCR was run by TCRdb on the PCR reads, yielding one entry per CDR3 protein. This sample has about a million distinct CDR3 sequences, with around 30% found just once. The material was PBMCs, mostly from graft donor cells, obtained 360 days after TCRalphabeta/CD19-depleted stem cell transplant. The receptors shown here come from a boy younger than two who had a stem cell transplant for SCID, so the T cells may come from the graft donor.

This clonotype occurred a few times. J is TRBJ2-1 and V is TRBV12-3 or TRBV12-4; 9 bases align to TRBD2. The CDR3 has 16 residues. The ends lost 6 bases at V and 8 bases at J; junction bases unmatched: 14. The CDR3 DNA reads as TGTGCCAGCAGCCCTCCGGGACTAGCCATACTCGATGAGCAGTTCTTC. Amino acid sequence: CASSPPGLAILDEQFF.

This clonotype was detected a few times. The J gene is TRBJ2-2, the V gene TRBV12-3 or TRBV12-4; 8 bases match TRBD1. The V segment lost 5 bases and the J segment 4 bases; nucleotides outside the gene matches: 3. This CDR3 spans 14 amino acids. CDR3 region: CASSPDRVTGELFF. The CDR3 coding sequence is TGTGCCAGCAGTCCGGACAGGGTCACCGGGGAGCTGTTTTTT.

CDR3 protein: CASTEAQGGYGYTF. Written as DNA, the CDR3 is TGTGCCAGCACCGAGGCACAGGGGGGGTATGGCTACACCTTC. This sequence joins TRBV12-3 or TRBV12-4 and TRBJ1-2, with 8 positions matching TRBD1. V was pared by 7 bases and J by 5 bases, with 9 bases of the junction left unmatched. The CDR3 length is 14 residues.

The rearrangement uses TRBV7-3 and TRBJ2-1; 9 nucleotides match TRBD2. This CDR3 has 13 residues. Germline V gene sequence: CDR1 SGHTA, CDR2 FQGTGA. V was pared by 0 bases and J by 15 bases, with 6 bases of the junction left unmatched. The CDR3 nucleotides are TGTGCCAGCAGCTTAACCGAAGCGGGGGGTCCGTTCTTC. Translated: CASSLTEAGGPFF.

Ten or more counts support this clonotype. This sequence joins TRBV5-1 and TRBJ1-4, with a weak D call TRBD1 (6 bases). V was trimmed by 0 bases and J by 5 bases, leaving 11 bases between them. The CDR3 sequence is 15 residues long. The germline V gene has CDR1 SGHRS and CDR2 YFSETQ. The CDR3 DNA reads TGCGCCAGCAGCTTGGATGGGACACCAAATGAAAAACTGTTTTTT. Translated: CASSLDGTPNEKLFF.